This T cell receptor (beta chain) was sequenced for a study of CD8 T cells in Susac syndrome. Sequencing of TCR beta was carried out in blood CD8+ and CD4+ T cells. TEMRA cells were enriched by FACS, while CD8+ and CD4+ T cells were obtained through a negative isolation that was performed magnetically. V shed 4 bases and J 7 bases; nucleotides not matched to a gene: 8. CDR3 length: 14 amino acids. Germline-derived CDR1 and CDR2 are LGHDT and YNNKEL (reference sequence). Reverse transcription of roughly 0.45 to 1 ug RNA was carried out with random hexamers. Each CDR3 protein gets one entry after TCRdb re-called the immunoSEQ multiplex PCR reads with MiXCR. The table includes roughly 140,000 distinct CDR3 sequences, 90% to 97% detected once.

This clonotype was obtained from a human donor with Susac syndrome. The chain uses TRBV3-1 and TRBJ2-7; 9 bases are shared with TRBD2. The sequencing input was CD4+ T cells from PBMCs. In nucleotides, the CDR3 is TGTGCCAGCAGCCCGACTAGCGGAAGGTTGGAGCAGTACTTC. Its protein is CASSPTSGRLEQYF.